The 32 T cell receptor beta chains reported below all come from one sample, sequenced in a study of STAT3 mutations in large granular lymphocyte leukemia. Notes on the study in general: At least one immunodominant TCR beta clonotype appeared in every T-cell large granular lymphocyte leukemia patient.

Their antigen targets remain unknown. Produced via immunoSEQ multiplex PCR; TCRdb's table is partial and in-frame only. Of tens of thousands of clones listed, around nine tenths are singletons. Sequencing was performed on PBMCs. The receptors derive from a human donor with T large granular lymphocyte leukemia. Some clones in this sample may be carry-over from other donors' samples.

This chain links TRBV11-3 with TRBJ2-5; D gene uncertain. From germline, CDR1 is SGHNT and CDR2 YENEEA. Trimming took 3 bases from V and 2 from J, leaving 7 bases between them. There are 13 residues in the CDR3. The CDR3 is CASSFNTQETQYF. The CDR3 DNA reads as TGTGCCAGCAGCTTCAACACTCAAGAGACCCAGTACTTC.

J is TRBJ1-2 and V is TRBV7-8; D is ambiguous. CDR1 SGHVS and CDR2 FQNEAQ come from the germline V gene. This CDR3 region has 14 residues. Trimming cost V 5 bases and J 8 bases, with 18 bases left between them. The CDR3: CASSLDNWGEGYTF. CDR3 DNA: TGTGCCAGCAGCCTGGATAATTGGGGAGAAGGCTACACCTTC.

The chain has TRBV5-1 and TRBJ1-3; unclear D gene. The CDR3 contains 16 residues. V shed 0 bases and J shed 0 bases, with 10 bases lying between them. Germline loops: CDR1 SGHRS, CDR2 YFSETQ. The chain's CDR3 is CASSLGWESSGNTIYF. The DNA of the CDR3 is TGCGCCAGCAGCTTGGGGTGGGAGAGCTCTGGAAACACCATATATTTT.

The chain joins TRBV6-6 to TRBJ1-1; no clear D. Between the trimmed V and J ends, which lost 1 base and 11 bases, there was a span of 8 bases. The CDR3 is 11 amino acids. Per germline, CDR1 MNHNY and CDR2 SVGAGI (reference sequence). The CDR3 protein is CASSYFNSAFF. CDR3 nucleotides: TGTGCCAGCAGTTACTTTAATTCGGCTTTCTTT.

This chain connects TRBV18 to TRBJ2-5; TRBD1 matches 7 bases. Germline V lookup: CDR1 KGHSH, CDR2 LQKENI. The CDR3 is 15 amino acids. V lost 1 base to trimming and J lost 3 bases; unmatched junction nucleotides: 5. The CDR3 DNA reads as TGTGCCAGCTCACCACGGTCACAGGGGAAAGAGACCCAGTACTTC. Protein: CASSPRSQGKETQYF.

The rearrangement uses TRBV7-9 and TRBJ1-2, with 7 bases aligning to TRBD1. Germline CDR1 reads SEHNR; CDR2 reads FQNEAQ (reference sequence). V was clipped by 5 bases and J by 1 base; unmatched bases: 10. The CDR3 sequence is 16 residues long. In nucleotides, the CDR3 is TGTGCCAGCAGCGGGCCGGGACAGACCCTTAACTATGGCTACACCTTC. Translated: CASSGPGQTLNYGYTF.

The chain combines TRBV19 with TRBJ2-2, with D maybe TRBD1 (6 bases). This CDR3 spans 12 amino acids. The V end lost 11 bases, the J end lost 5 bases, and 12 bases lay between the germline ends. Germline V gene lookup returns CDR1 LNHDA and CDR2 SQIVND (reference sequence). CDR3 DNA: TGTGCCGTAGCAGGGGTTACCGGGGAGCTGTTTTTT. Encoded protein: CAVAGVTGELFF. The full variable domain, completed using reference TRBV19 and TRBJ2-2, is DGGITQSPKYLFRKEGQNVTLSCEQNLNHDAMYWYRQDPGQGLRLIYYSQIVNDFQKGDIAEGYSVSREKKESFPLTVTSAQKNPTAFYLCAVAGVTGELFFGEGSRLTVL.

This clone was detected only a few times. This rearrangement joins TRBV5-4 to TRBJ2-1, with D hard to call. Germline loops: CDR1 SGHNT, CDR2 YYREEE (reference sequence). This CDR3 comprises 15 residues. Trimming removed 0 bases at V and 6 bases at J, with 13 bases between. The CDR3 nucleotides are TGTGCCAGCAGCTTGGTTAACCCGGGCACCAATGAGCAGTTCTTC. Translation gives CASSLVNPGTNEQFF.

This clone was observed a few times. V and J are TRBV5-1 and TRBJ2-3; 14 bases agree with TRBD2. Germline CDR1 and CDR2: SGHRS and YFSETQ. V was pared by 3 bases and J by 6 bases, with 6 bases of the junction left unmatched. The CDR3 is 16 residues long. CDR3 sequence reads: CASSSGLAGARDTQYF. In DNA form, the CDR3 reads TGCGCCAGCAGCTCGGGACTAGCGGGGGCGAGGGATACGCAGTATTTT.

This clone was picked up one time. V usage is TRBV5-1 and J usage is TRBJ2-7; no clear D gene. V was clipped by 4 bases and J by 4 bases, with 9 bases between them. CDR3 length equals 12 residues. The germline gives CDR1 SGHRS, CDR2 YFSETQ. The CDR3 DNA follows: TGCGCCAGCAGCCAGGATTATTACGAGCAGTACTTC. Translation: CASSQDYYEQYF.

The chain employs TRBV6-5 and TRBJ1-5; D remains ambiguous. V was pared by 6 bases and J by 0 bases, with 6 bases between. Germline CDR1 is MNHEY and CDR2 is SVGAGI. The CDR3 runs to 13 residues. CDR3 nucleotides: TGTGCCAGCAGCGAGTATAGCAATCAGCCCCAGCATTTT. This sequence encodes CASSEYSNQPQHF.

This CDR3 reads CASRAGGADTQYF. The CDR3 DNA reads TGTGCCAGCAGAGCTGGGGGGGCAGATACGCAGTATTTT. The rearrangement joins TRBV6-5 to TRBJ2-3; 7 nucleotides match TRBD2. Trimming took 6 bases from V and 4 from J; bases not matched to a gene: 4. The CDR3 contains 13 residues. Germline assignment: CDR1 MNHEY and CDR2 SVGAGI.

The chain employs TRBV19 and TRBJ1-1; D is undetermined. The length of the CDR3 is 17 residues. Between the trimmed V and J ends, which lost 3 bases and 10 bases, there was a span of 27 bases. The V gene's germline CDR1 is LNHDA and CDR2 SQIVND (reference sequence). For the CDR3, the DNA is TGTGCCAGTAGTATTTCCAATGATATTTGGCAAAGGAGCTCAGCTTTCTTT. It translates to CASSISNDIWQRSSAFF.

The chain joins TRBV28 to TRBJ1-6; unclear D gene. Germline CDR1 is MDHEN and CDR2 is SYDVKM. The CDR3 runs to 13 residues. The V and J ends lost 7 bases and 8 bases respectively, with 12 bases between them. This chain's CDR3 is CASKTGRYSPLHF. The CDR3 DNA sequence: TGTGCCAGCAAGACTGGGCGGTATTCACCCCTCCACTTT. Complete variable domain (other parts from reference TRBV28 and TRBJ1-6): DVKVTQSSRYLVKRTGEKVFLECVQDMDHENMFWYRQDPGLGLRLIYFSYDVKMKEKGDIPEGYSVSREKKERFSLILESASTNQTSMYLCASKTGRYSPLHFGNGTRLTVT.

This clone appeared a single time. CDR3 sequence (DNA): TGCGCCAGCAGCCAAGATCGGGCAGGCCATGGCTACACCTTC. It encodes CASSQDRAGHGYTF. J is TRBJ1-2 and V is TRBV4-3; no clear D gene. Germline V lookup: CDR1 LGHNA, CDR2 YSLEER. The V end was cut by 0 bases, the J end by 6 bases, with 11 bases between. The CDR3 covers 14 residues.

This chain joins TRBV7-2 and TRBJ2-5; 12 positions agree with TRBD1. V shed 1 base, J shed 6 bases, and the junction held 9 bases outside the gene matches. The germline gives CDR1 SGHTA, CDR2 FQGNSA. This CDR3 is 17 amino acids long. The CDR3 DNA is TGTGCCAGCAGCTTAGGGGGAGGGACAGGGGGCATTCAGACCCAGTACTTC. Its translation is CASSLGGGTGGIQTQYF.

In its sample, this clone was seen a few times. This chain links TRBV28 with TRBJ1-5, with TRBD1 identical over 11 bases. CDR1 is MDHEN, CDR2 SYDVKM, per germline. The J segment lost 9 bases and the V segment lost 0 bases, leaving 1 base of the junction unmatched. This CDR3 is built from 14 residues. The CDR3, as DNA: TGTGCCAGCAGTTTATGGGGACAGGGGGGGCCCCAGCATTTT. Its protein is CASSLWGQGGPQHF.

This chain links TRBV6-6 with TRBJ2-7; D perhaps matches TRBD2 (5 bases). V was cut by 0 bases and J by 0 bases, with 6 bases left in between. Looked up from germline, CDR1 is MNHNY and CDR2 is SVGAGI (reference sequence). The CDR3 consists of 14 residues. The CDR3: CASSYSGSSYEQYF. CDR3 bases: TGTGCCAGCAGTTACTCGGGGAGCTCCTACGAGCAGTACTTC.

DNA of the CDR3: TGTGCCAGCAGCTTAGCGCGAGATCAGCCCCAGCATTTT. Translated: CASSLARDQPQHF. This sequence joins TRBV7-9 and TRBJ1-5; D unclear. V was trimmed by 0 bases and J by 5 bases, leaving 5 bases between them. The CDR3 length is 13 residues. The germline V gene has CDR1 SEHNR and CDR2 FQNEAQ (reference sequence).

V and J are TRBV19 and TRBJ1-5; 7 nucleotides agree with TRBD1. The junction had 10 bases not matched to a gene; V was cut back by 4 bases and J by 4 bases. CDR1 and CDR2 (germline): LNHDA, SQIVND (reference sequence). The CDR3 totals 16 residues. The CDR3 DNA is TGTGCCAGTAGTAGAGACCCGGGACAGACAAATCAGCCCCAGCATTTT. It encodes CASSRDPGQTNQPQHF.

This clone has a handful of counts. The V gene is TRBV2, the J gene TRBJ2-1, with D possibly TRBD2 on 6 matching bases. The CDR3 is made up of 13 amino acids. The germline gives CDR1 SNHLY, CDR2 FYNNEI. The CDR3 DNA reads as TGTGCTACCGAGGGGACTTCCTTCGGTGAGCAGTTCTTC. It codes for CATEGTSFGEQFF.

The J gene is TRBJ1-4, the V gene TRBV5-1; maybe TRBD1 (5 bases). The CDR3 is 14 amino acids. Germline-derived CDR1 and CDR2 are SGHRS and YFSETQ. Deletions cut 2 bases from V and 2 bases from J, with 7 bases between. The CDR3 protein is CASSFGGTNEKLFF. DNA of the CDR3: TGCGCCAGCAGCTTCGGGGGGACTAATGAAAAACTGTTTTTT.

This clone was detected once. The rearrangement uses TRBV5-4 and TRBJ2-5; the match to TRBD2 covers 7 bases. V shed 5 bases, J shed 5 bases, and the junction held 12 bases outside the gene matches. The CDR3 consists of 15 residues. Germline V CDR1 and CDR2: SGHNT, YYREEE (reference sequence). The CDR3 sequence is CASRGVSGGGETQYF. CDR3 sequence (DNA): TGTGCCAGCAGGGGGGTGTCGGGGGGTGGTGAGACCCAGTACTTC.

This chain joins TRBV18 and TRBJ1-2; D ambiguous. The CDR3 spans 17 residues. Germline V lookup: CDR1 KGHSH, CDR2 LQKENI. Deletions cut 2 bases from V and 0 bases from J, with 16 bases between. The CDR3 nucleotides read TGTGCCAGCTCACCAACGAATGAGGCCCGGGCTAACTATGGCTACACCTTC. Translation: CASSPTNEARANYGYTF.

The V call is TRBV4-2, the J call TRBJ1-1; 8 nucleotides align to TRBD1. Germline V gene sequence: CDR1 LGHNA, CDR2 YNFKEQ. The junction had 6 bases not matched to a gene; V was cut back by 2 bases and J by 1 base. This CDR3 has 16 amino acids. The chain's CDR3 is CASSQRLGTGNTEAFF. The CDR3 DNA is TGTGCCAGCAGCCAACGCTTGGGGACAGGGAACACTGAAGCTTTCTTT.

The chain is built from TRBV19 and TRBJ2-5; maybe TRBD2 (5 bases). Germline V gene sequence: CDR1 LNHDA, CDR2 SQIVND (reference sequence). The CDR3 totals 11 residues. Trimming removed 5 bases at V and 5 bases at J, with 6 bases between. The DNA for the CDR3 is TGTGCCAGTAGTGGCGGGGAGACCCAGTACTTC. This encodes CASSGGETQYF.

This clone occurred a few times. The chain has TRBV7-8 and TRBJ2-7; no firm D call. The CDR3 runs to 14 residues. Between the trimmed V and J ends, which lost 1 base and 3 bases, there was a span of 10 bases. The germline V gene has CDR1 SGHVS and CDR2 FQNEAQ. The chain's CDR3 is CASSLGPGSYEQYF. DNA for the CDR3: TGTGCCAGCAGCTTAGGTCCCGGCAGCTACGAGCAGTACTTC. Using reference TRBV7-8 and TRBJ2-7 for the parts outside the CDR3, the full variable domain is GAGVSQSPRYKVAKRGQDVALRCDPISGHVSLFWYQQALGQGPEFLTYFQNEAQLDKSGLPSDRFFAERPEGSVSTLKIQRTQQEDSAVYLCASSLGPGSYEQYFGPGTRLTVT.

The rearrangement links TRBV5-5 to TRBJ2-7; 9 nucleotides match TRBD1. From germline, CDR1 is SGHKS and CDR2 YYEKEE (reference sequence). With 3 bases clipped from V and 0 bases from J, the junction kept 1 base outside the gene matches. This CDR3 has 14 amino acids. This chain's CDR3 is CASSSDRGSYEQYF. The CDR3 DNA reads as TGTGCCAGCAGCTCGGACAGGGGCTCCTACGAGCAGTACTTC.

This clone was seen more than once but under ten times. The CDR3 spells CASSPRLAGGYEQYV. The CDR3 DNA follows: TGTGCCAGCAGTCCAAGACTAGCGGGGGGCTACGAGCAGTACGTC. V usage is TRBV6-5 and J usage is TRBJ2-7, with 13 nucleotides matching TRBD2. With 5 bases clipped from V and 3 bases from J, the junction kept 4 bases outside the gene matches. The CDR3 is made up of 15 amino acids. Germline CDR1 MNHEY, CDR2 SVGAGI.

V gene TRBV12-5 combines with J gene TRBJ2-1; 7 bases fit TRBD1. The CDR3 covers 17 residues. Per germline, CDR1 LGHNT and CDR2 FRNRAP. The V and J ends lost 1 base and 2 bases, in that order; junction bases with no gene match: 8. CDR3 nucleotides: TGTGCTAGTGGTTTGGACTCCGGGACAGCTACCTACAATGAGCAGTTCTTC. Translation gives CASGLDSGTATYNEQFF.

This sequence joins TRBV6-1 and TRBJ1-4; D not certain. V was shortened by 7 bases and J by 0 bases, with 9 bases between the two germline ends. The CDR3 extends over 14 amino acids. Germline lookup yields CDR1 MNHNS and CDR2 SASEGT. CDR3 sequence (DNA): TGTGCCAGCATCTCCCATGCAACTAATGAAAAACTGTTTTTT. It translates to CASISHATNEKLFF.

The chain joins TRBV18 to TRBJ2-5; TRBD1 aligns across 7 bases. CDR1 and CDR2 from the germline V gene are KGHSH and LQKENI. CDR3 length: 14 amino acids. V lost 0 bases and J lost 5; bases outside the gene matches: 3. The CDR3 loop is CASSPPSQGETQYF. The CDR3 DNA reads TGTGCCAGCTCACCACCGTCACAGGGGGAGACCCAGTACTTC.